These T cell receptor beta chains were read from a single sample in a study of regulatory T cells in long-lasting Graves disease. TCRdb processed the multiplex PCR reads anew with MiXCR; each CDR3 protein has one entry. The sample records 200,000 to 300,000 distinct CDR3 sequences, around 20% being singletons. The source was peripheral blood mononuclear cells (PBMCs), collected at new diagnosis, from a patient treated with antithyroid drugs. These receptors were obtained from a female donor with Graves disease. The CDR3 runs from the conserved cysteine through the conserved F or W.

>TRBV3-1
CASSLAGVNEQYF
>TRBV6-1
CASSDRWVSTDTQYF
>TRBV7-8
CASSHGQNYGYTF
>TRBV6-1
CASKPQGPVKNIQYF
>TRBV7-2
CASSRRQGVYEQYF
>TRBV20-1
CSARRGTSGRVGELFF
>TRBV18
CASSGTGLYEQYF
>TRBV12-3/TRBV12-4
CASTSGGATYTQYF
>TRBV25-1
CASSDASGRAHNEQFF
>TRBV7-2
CASSSPGQGTPYEQYF
>TRBV11-3
CASSYTGDGRNTEAFF
>TRBV3-1
CASSPGTLYNEQFF
>TRBV27
CASSFGGFSNQPQHF
>TRBV7-2
CASSFTSGGGTDTQYF
>TRBV2
CASSPGQGARGYTF
>TRBV2
CASSALGQGGETQYF
>TRBV12-3/TRBV12-4
CASSLAGFDTEAFF
>TRBV7-2
CASSLVTGGSEAFF
>TRBV7-2
CASSLASGEKLFF
>TRBV19
CATAGTVNQPQHF
>TRBV20-1
CSARPGNYGYTF
>TRBV10-3
CAISESTYNEQFF
>TRBV7-2
CASSEDRGEDTQYF
>TRBV27
CASSDYNQGWSTDTQYF
>TRBV3-1
CASSQPTDTGELFF
>TRBV6-1
CASNKTGTGVAGYTF
>TRBV19
CASSRDGDSTSEQYF
>TRBV29-1
CSDVKVRDGLNEQFF
>TRBV6-1
CARADRAKNIQYF
>TRBV7-9
CASSVGTGSHSPLHF
>TRBV7-9
CASNGDGPPHGYTF
>TRBV20-1
CSARVASGANVLTF
>TRBV5-6
CASSLKGGELFF
>TRBV19
CASSKLDNNWYNEQFF
>TRBV6-2/TRBV6-3
CASSYDGGRGNEQFF
>TRBV2
CASSEGARREGRYTQYF